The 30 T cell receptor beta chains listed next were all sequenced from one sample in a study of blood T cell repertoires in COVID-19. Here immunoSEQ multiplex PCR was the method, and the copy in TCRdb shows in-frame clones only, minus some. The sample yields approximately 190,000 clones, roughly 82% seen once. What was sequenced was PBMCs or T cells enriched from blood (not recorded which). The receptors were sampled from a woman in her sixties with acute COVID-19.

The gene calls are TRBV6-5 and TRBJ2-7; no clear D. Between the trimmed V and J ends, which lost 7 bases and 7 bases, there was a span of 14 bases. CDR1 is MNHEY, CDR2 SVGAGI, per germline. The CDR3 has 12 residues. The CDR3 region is CASITRGWEQYF. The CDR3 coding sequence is TGTGCCAGCATCACCAGAGGATGGGAGCAGTACTTC.

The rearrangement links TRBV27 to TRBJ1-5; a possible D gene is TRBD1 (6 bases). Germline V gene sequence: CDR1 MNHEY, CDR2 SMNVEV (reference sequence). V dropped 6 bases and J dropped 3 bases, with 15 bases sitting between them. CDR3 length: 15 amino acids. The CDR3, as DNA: TGTGCCAGCAGCCCTACAGGGTGGAACAATCAGCCCCAGCATTTT. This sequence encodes CASSPTGWNNQPQHF.

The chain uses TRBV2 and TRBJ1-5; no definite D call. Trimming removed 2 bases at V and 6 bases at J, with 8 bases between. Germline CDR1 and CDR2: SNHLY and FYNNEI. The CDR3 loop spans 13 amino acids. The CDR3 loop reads CASSELKSQPQHF. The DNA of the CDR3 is TGTGCCAGCAGTGAATTAAAGAGTCAGCCCCAGCATTTT.

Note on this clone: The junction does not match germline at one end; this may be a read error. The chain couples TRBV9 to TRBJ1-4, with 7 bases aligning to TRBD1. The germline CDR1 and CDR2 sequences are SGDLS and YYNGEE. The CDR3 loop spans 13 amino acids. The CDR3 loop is CASSTRSRGPGPF. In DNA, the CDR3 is TGTGCCAGCAGCACTCGATCAAGGGGGCCAGGACCTTTT. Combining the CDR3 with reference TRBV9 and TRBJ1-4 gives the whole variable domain DSGVTQTPKHLITATGQRVTLRCSPRSGDLSVYWYQQSLDQGLQFLIQYYNGEERAKGNILERFSAQQFPDLHSELNLSSLELGDSALYFCASSTRSRGPGPFGSGTQLSVL.

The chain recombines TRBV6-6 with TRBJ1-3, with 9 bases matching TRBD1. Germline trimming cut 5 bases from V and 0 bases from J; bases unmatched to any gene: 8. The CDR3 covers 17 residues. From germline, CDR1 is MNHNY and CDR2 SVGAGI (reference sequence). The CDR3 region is CASSPSDRGFSGNTIYF. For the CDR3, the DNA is TGTGCCAGCAGTCCGTCGGACAGGGGCTTCTCTGGAAACACCATATATTTT.

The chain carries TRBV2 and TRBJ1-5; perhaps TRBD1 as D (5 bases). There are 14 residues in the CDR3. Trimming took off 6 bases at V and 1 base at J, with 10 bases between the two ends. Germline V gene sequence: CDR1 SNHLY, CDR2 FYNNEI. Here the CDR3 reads CASSPDRSNQPQHF. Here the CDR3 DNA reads TGTGCCAGCAGCCCCGACAGAAGCAATCAGCCCCAGCATTTT.

CDR3 in amino acids: CASSLNTLNGYTF. The CDR3 DNA sequence: TGCGCCAGCAGCTTGAACACATTGAATGGCTACACCTTC. V usage is TRBV5-1 and J usage is TRBJ1-2; D not certain. Per germline, CDR1 SGHRS and CDR2 YFSETQ. This CDR3 is 13 amino acids long. V lost 1 base and J 6 bases, leaving 10 bases between the germline ends.

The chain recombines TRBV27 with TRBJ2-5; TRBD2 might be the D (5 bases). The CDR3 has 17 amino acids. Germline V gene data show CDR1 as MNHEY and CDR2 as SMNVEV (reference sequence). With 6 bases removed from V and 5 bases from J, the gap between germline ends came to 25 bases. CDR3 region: CASRPFQFLLAGETQYF. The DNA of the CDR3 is TGTGCCAGCAGACCCTTCCAGTTCCTCCTAGCCGGGGAGACCCAGTACTTC.

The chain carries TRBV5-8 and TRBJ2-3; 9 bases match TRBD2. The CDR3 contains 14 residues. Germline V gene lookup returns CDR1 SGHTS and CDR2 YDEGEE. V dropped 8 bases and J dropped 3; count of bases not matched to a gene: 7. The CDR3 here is CASATSGLTDTQYF. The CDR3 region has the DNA TGTGCCAGTGCAACTAGCGGGCTGACAGATACGCAGTATTTT.

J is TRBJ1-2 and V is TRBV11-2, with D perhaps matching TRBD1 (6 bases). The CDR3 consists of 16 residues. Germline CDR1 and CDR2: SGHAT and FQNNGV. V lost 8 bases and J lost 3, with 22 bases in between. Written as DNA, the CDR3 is TGTGCCAGCGAACCCTTTTCGGGCAGGGGAGACTATGGCTACACCTTC. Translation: CASEPFSGRGDYGYTF.

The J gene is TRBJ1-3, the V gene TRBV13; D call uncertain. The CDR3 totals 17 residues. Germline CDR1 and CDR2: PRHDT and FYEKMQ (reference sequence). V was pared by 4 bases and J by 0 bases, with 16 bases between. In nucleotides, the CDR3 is TGTGCCAGCAGCTCCGACCAGGCTCCCAGCTCTGGAAACACCATATATTTT. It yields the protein CASSSDQAPSSGNTIYF.

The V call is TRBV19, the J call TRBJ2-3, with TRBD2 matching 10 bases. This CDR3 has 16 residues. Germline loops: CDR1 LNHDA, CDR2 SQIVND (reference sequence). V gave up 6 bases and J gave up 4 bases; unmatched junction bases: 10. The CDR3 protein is CASRTAGGPGSDTQYF. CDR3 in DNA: TGTGCCAGTAGGACAGCGGGAGGGCCAGGTTCAGATACGCAGTATTTT.

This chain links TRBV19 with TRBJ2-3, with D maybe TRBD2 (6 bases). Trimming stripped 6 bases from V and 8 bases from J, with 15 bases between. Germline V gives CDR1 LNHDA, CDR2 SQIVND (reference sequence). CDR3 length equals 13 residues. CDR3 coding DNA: TGTGCCAGTAGGGTCGCGGGGATCGGTACGCAGTATTTT. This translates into CASRVAGIGTQYF. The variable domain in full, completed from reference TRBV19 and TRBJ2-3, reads DGGITQSPKYLFRKEGQNVTLSCEQNLNHDAMYWYRQDPGQGLRLIYYSQIVNDFQKGDIAEGYSVSREKKESFPLTVTSAQKNPTAFYLCASRVAGIGTQYFGPGTRLTVL.

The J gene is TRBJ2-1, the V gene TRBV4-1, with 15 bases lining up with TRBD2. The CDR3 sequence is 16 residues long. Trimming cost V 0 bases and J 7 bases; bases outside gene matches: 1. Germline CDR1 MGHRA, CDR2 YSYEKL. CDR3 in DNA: TGCGCCAGCAGCCAAGAGGGACTAGCGGGAGGTAATGAGCAGTTCTTC. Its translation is CASSQEGLAGGNEQFF.

CDR3 DNA sequence: TGTGCCAGCAGTTCGGGGGGGGCCGCTGGCAAAAACATTCAGTACTTC. Translated: CASSSGGAAGKNIQYF. The rearrangement links TRBV28 to TRBJ2-4; 8 nucleotides match TRBD2. Looked up from germline, CDR1 is MDHEN and CDR2 is SYDVKM. CDR3 length: 16 residues. Trimming cost V 4 bases and J 3 bases; bases outside gene matches: 8.

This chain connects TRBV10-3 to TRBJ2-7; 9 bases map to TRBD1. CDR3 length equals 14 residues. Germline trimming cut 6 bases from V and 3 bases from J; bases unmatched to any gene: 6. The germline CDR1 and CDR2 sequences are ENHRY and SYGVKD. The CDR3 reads CAIREGQGSYEQYV. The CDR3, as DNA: TGTGCCATCAGGGAGGGACAGGGTAGCTACGAGCAGTACGTC.

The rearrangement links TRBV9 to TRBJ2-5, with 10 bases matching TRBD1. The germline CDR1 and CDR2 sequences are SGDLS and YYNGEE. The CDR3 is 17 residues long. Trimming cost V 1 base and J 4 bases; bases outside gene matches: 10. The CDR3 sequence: CASSVLLRDRGRETQYF. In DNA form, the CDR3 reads TGTGCCAGCAGCGTACTACTCCGGGACAGGGGTCGAGAGACCCAGTACTTC.

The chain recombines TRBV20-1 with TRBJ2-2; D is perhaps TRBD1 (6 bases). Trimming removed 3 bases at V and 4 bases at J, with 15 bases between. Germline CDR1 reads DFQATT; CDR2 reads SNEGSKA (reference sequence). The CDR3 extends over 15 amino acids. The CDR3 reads CSASAGATFTGELFF. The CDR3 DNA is TGCAGTGCTAGTGCAGGGGCGACTTTCACCGGGGAGCTGTTTTTT.

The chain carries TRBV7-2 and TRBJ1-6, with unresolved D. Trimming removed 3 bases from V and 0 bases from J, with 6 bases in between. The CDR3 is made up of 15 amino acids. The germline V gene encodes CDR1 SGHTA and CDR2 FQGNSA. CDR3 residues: CASSFTSSYNSPLHF. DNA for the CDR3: TGTGCCAGCAGCTTTACGAGCTCCTATAATTCACCCCTCCACTTT.

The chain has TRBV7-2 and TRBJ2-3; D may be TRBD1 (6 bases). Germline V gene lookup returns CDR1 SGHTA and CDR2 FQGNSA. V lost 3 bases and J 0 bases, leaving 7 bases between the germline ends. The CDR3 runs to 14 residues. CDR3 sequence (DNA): TGTGCCAGCAGCTTTGGGGGCAGCACAGATACGCAGTATTTT. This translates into CASSFGGSTDTQYF.

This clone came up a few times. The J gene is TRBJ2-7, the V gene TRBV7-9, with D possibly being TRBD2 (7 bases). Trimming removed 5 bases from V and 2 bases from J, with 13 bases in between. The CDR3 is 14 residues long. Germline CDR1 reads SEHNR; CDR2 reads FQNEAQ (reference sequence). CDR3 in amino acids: CASSGSGGPYEQYV. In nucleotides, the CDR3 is TGTGCCAGCAGCGGTTCGGGGGGCCCCTACGAGCAGTACGTC.

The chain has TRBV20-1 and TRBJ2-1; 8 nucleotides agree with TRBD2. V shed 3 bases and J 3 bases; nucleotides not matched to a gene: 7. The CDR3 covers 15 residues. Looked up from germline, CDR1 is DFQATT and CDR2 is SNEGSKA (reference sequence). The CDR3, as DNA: TGCAGTGCTAGTAAAAGCGGGGGTCTCTACAATGAGCAGTTCTTC. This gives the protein CSASKSGGLYNEQFF.

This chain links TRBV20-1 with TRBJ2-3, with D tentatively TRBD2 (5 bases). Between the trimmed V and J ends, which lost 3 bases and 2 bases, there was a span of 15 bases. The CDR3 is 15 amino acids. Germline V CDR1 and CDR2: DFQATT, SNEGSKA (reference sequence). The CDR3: CSASYERKITDTQYF. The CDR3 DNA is TGCAGTGCTAGTTATGAGCGGAAAATCACAGATACGCAGTATTTT.

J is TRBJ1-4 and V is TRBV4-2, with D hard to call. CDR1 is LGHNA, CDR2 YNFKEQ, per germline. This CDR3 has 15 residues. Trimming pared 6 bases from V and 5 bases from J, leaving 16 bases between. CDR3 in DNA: TGTGCCAGCAGACCCCTCGGGGTCCAAAATGAAAAACTGTTTTTT. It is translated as CASRPLGVQNEKLFF.

The CDR3 region has the DNA TGTGCCAGCAGCCGAGCGGGGGGGAGCCAAGAGACCCAGTACTTC. Amino acid sequence: CASSRAGGSQETQYF. The chain carries TRBV11-2 and TRBJ2-5, with TRBD2 matching over 10 bases. The CDR3 contains 15 residues. V dropped 5 bases and J dropped 1; count of bases not matched to a gene: 4. The germline CDR1 and CDR2 sequences are SGHAT and FQNNGV.

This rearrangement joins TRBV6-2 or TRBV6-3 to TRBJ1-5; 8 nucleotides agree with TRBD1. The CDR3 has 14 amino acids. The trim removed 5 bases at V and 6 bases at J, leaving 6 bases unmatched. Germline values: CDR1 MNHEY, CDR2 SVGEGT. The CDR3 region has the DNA TGTGCCAGCAGTCTGACAGGGGCGGCTCAGCCCCAGCATTTT. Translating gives CASSLTGAAQPQHF.

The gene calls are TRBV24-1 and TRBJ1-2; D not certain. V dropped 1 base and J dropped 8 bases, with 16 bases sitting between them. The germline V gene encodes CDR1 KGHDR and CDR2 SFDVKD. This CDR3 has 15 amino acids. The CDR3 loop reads CATSDFVRGPEGYTF. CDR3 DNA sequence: TGTGCCACCAGTGATTTTGTCCGTGGCCCGGAGGGCTACACCTTC.

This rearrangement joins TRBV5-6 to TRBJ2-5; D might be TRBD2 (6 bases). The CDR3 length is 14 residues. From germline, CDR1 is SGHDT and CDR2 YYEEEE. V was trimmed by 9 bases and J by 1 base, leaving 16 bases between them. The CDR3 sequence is CATTLAAIQETQYF. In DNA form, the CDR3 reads TGTGCCACCACTTTAGCGGCAATCCAAGAGACCCAGTACTTC.

CDR3 bases: TGTGCCAGCAGCCTCCTCGGTTCCTCAGGGGTCGGCTACACCTTC. Protein: CASSLLGSSGVGYTF. The V and J genes are TRBV6-5 and TRBJ1-2; possible D gene TRBD1, 6 bases. V lost 6 bases to trimming and J lost 8 bases, with 22 bases between them. Germline V gene lookup returns CDR1 MNHEY and CDR2 SVGAGI. CDR3 size: 15 residues.

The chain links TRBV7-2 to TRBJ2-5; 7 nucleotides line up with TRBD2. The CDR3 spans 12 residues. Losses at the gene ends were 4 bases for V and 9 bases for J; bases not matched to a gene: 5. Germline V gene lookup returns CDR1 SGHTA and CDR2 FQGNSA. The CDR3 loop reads CASSSGGAAQYF. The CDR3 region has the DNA TGTGCCAGCAGCTCGGGGGGTGCCGCCCAGTACTTC.